Listed below are T cell receptor beta chains from one sample, sequenced in a study of OX40 agonist ivuxolimab in advanced cancers. Some clones are missing from TCRdb's copy, which holds only in-frame ones; the method was immunoSEQ multiplex PCR. The table includes nearly 85,000 clones, approximately 87% detected once. The sequencing used CD4+ or CD8+ T cells sorted from blood, collected in a trial of the OX40 agonist ivuxolimab. The receptors shown here come from an adult with an advanced solid tumor such as melanoma, head and neck, liver or kidney cancer. CDR3s include the opening cysteine and the closing phenylalanine or tryptophan. The D gene is left open where the match is weak. Only some rows state a clone size, as once, few, many or a class for expanded clones.

NA	NA	TRBV7-3	TRBJ2-3	CASSPGGSADTQYF	TGTGCCAGCAGCCCCGGTGGCAGCGCAGATACGCAGTATTTT
NA	TRBD2	TRBV7-9	TRBJ2-3	CASTLSGAPTDTQYF	TGTGCCAGCACCCTTAGCGGGGCCCCCACAGATACGCAGTATTTT
few	TRBD2	TRBV5-6	TRBJ2-7	CASSATSGAVSGQYF	TGTGCCAGCAGCGCGACTAGCGGGGCCGTGTCGGGGCAGTACTTC
NA	TRBD1	TRBV30	TRBJ1-3	CAWTPNDRAGNTIYF	TGTGCCTGGACCCCTAACGACAGGGCTGGAAACACCATATATTTT
NA	TRBD1	TRBV4-1	TRBJ2-7	CASSQGTAPYEQYF	TGCGCCAGCAGCCAGGGGACAGCCCCCTACGAGCAGTACTTC
NA	NA	TRBV6-1	TRBJ2-5	CASVGTLRETQYF	TGTGCCAGTGTGGGGACGCTCAGAGAGACCCAGTACTTC
NA	TRBD1	TRBV6-5	TRBJ2-7	CASKRGQQLSYEQYF	TGTGCCAGCAAGAGGGGACAGCAACTTTCCTACGAGCAGTACTTC
NA	NA	TRBV29-1	TRBJ2-4	CSVTNRVTAKNIQYF	TGCAGCGTTACTAACAGGGTTACTGCCAAAAACATTCAGTACTTC
NA	NA	TRBV11-2	TRBJ1-3	CASRPGVVSGNTIYF	TGTGCCAGCAGGCCAGGCGTTGTATCTGGAAACACCATATATTTT
NA	NA	TRBV4-1	TRBJ2-1	CASSQGGKGRGEQFF	TGCGCCAGCAGCCAAGGAGGGAAGGGCAGAGGCGAGCAGTTCTTC
once	NA	TRBV7-3	TRBJ2-1	CASSPGHLNEQFF	TGTGCCAGCAGTCCTGGGCACCTCAATGAGCAGTTCTTC
NA	NA	TRBV15	TRBJ2-5	CATSRQGTQYF	TGTGCCACCAGCAGACAGGGGACCCAGTACTTC
NA	NA	TRBV29-1	TRBJ1-1	CSVSHLNTEAFF	TGCAGCGTTTCGCATTTGAACACTGAAGCTTTCTTT
NA	NA	TRBV7-8	TRBJ1-2	CASSLAGHLNYGYTF	TGTGCCAGCAGCTTAGCGGGACATCTAAACTATGGCTACACCTTC
few	NA	TRBV5-4	TRBJ1-2	CASSPLDDYGYTF	TGTGCCAGCAGCCCACTGGATGACTATGGCTACACCTTC
NA	NA	TRBV6-1	TRBJ1-5	CASRENGGGSQPQHF	TGTGCCAGCAGGGAGAACGGGGGAGGCAGTCAGCCCCAGCATTTT
NA	NA	TRBV7-2	TRBJ1-2	CASSLGYDIWDYTF	TGTGCCAGCAGCTTGGGTTACGACATATGGGACTACACCTTC
NA	TRBD2	TRBV4-1	TRBJ2-1	CASSQEYGTSGGNEQFF	TGCGCCAGCAGCCAAGAATACGGGACTAGCGGGGGTAATGAGCAGTTCTTC
NA	NA	TRBV6-6	TRBJ1-3	CASTSPSSGNTIYF	TGTGCCAGCACCTCCCCTTCATCTGGAAACACCATATATTTT
NA	NA	TRBV19	TRBJ2-2	CASHTPRRKGTGELFF	TGTGCCAGCCACACACCACGACGGAAAGGGACCGGGGAGCTGTTTTTT